The entry below describes one T cell receptor beta chain. No antigen is known for it. Just one base apart from a much larger clone, this may be a read error. The data belong to a study of blood T cells in healthy people across ages. Study information: When template switching was applied, about one barcoded beta molecule was captured per two T cells.

Primed by a sample-barcoded 5' primer and a J-beta primer mix, a second PCR proceeded for 7 to 11 cycles. TCRdb used MiXCR to reprocess the 5' RACE reads, holding one entry per CDR3 protein. The table shows around 870,000 distinct CDR3 sequences, with 29% occurring only once. Study-wide results and caveats: Naive and antigen-experienced cells were not separated, limiting conclusive comparison. A roughly linear age-dependent decrease characterized TCR beta diversity per million T cells.

The CDR3 sequence is 15 residues long. CDR1 WNHNN and CDR2 SYGVQD come from the germline V gene (reference sequence). Sample: blood. The clonotype was recovered from a woman older than 75 in good health. The V call is TRBV10-1, the J call TRBJ2-5; no firm D call. CDR3 sequence: CASSEQKMNQEIQYF. The CDR3 region has the DNA TGCGCCAGCAGTGAGCAGAAGATGAACCAAGAGATCCAGTACTTC.